These 4 T cell receptor beta chains were all obtained from the same sample, sequenced in a study of regulatory T cells in long-lasting Graves disease. Building of the TCR beta libraries involved iRepertoire HTBI primers and Arm-PCR of CDR3 regions. TCRdb re-called the multiplex PCR reads with MiXCR, one entry per CDR3 protein. The sample yields 350,000 to 500,000 distinct CDR3 sequences, roughly 15% seen once. Noted time point: newly diagnosed GD, antithyroid drugs for less than 3 months. Making the TCR library involved RNA that had been extracted from PBMCs. In addition, the sample was reused for a study of T cells in Graves' hyperthyroidism and ophthalmopathy.

Here the sequenced sample was peripheral blood mononuclear cells (PBMCs), taken at new diagnosis, from a patient treated with antithyroid drugs. These receptors were collected from a woman in her 50s with Graves disease.

This clonotype was observed many times. The CDR3 region is CASSLVGSGNTDTQYF. CDR3 coding DNA: TGTGCCAGCAGCTTAGTCGGGAGCGGGAACACAGATACGCAGTATTTT. V and J are TRBV11-2 and TRBJ2-3, with 7 bases that match TRBD2. Germline CDR1 reads SGHAT; CDR2 reads FQNNGV. Trimming at V came to 1 base and at J to 2 bases, leaving 6 bases not matched to a gene. The CDR3 runs 16 residues.

A remark on this clonotype: Given a much more abundant clone one base away, this may be a read error. The CDR3 nucleotides read TGCGCCAGCAGCCAACTGTCAGGGCAGCCCCCGCATTTT. Amino acids: CASSQLSGQPPHF. The chain recombines TRBV5-1 with TRBJ1-5, with TRBD1 as a possible D gene (5 bases). Germline V gene sequence: CDR1 SGHRS, CDR2 YFSETQ. The CDR3 has 13 amino acids. Full variable domain (missing parts from reference TRBV5-1 and TRBJ1-5): KAGVTQTPRYLIKTRGQQVTLSCSPISGHRSVSWYQQTPGQGLQFLFEYFSETQRNKGNFPGRFSGRQFSNSRSEMNVSTLELGDSALYLCASSQLSGQPPHFGDGTRLSIL.

This clonotype was observed a single time. A junction boundary mismatches the germline segment, possibly from a read error. The chain combines TRBV18 with TRBJ2-7; 7 bases align to TRBD1. CDR3 length equals 14 residues. Germline V gene data show CDR1 as KGHSH and CDR2 as LQKENI. As DNA, the CDR3 is TGTGCCAGCTCCGAGGGGGCGCCTTCCTACGGGCAGTACTTC. This gives the protein CASSEGAPSYGQYF.

The genes are TRBV28 and TRBJ1-2, with D possibly TRBD1 on 5 matching bases. Germline V gives CDR1 MDHEN, CDR2 SYDVKM. Trimming pared 5 bases from V and 3 bases from J, leaving 10 bases between. The CDR3 extends over 13 amino acids. The CDR3 is CASSPDRYYGYTF. As DNA, the CDR3 is TGTGCCAGCAGTCCAGACAGATACTATGGCTACACCTTC.